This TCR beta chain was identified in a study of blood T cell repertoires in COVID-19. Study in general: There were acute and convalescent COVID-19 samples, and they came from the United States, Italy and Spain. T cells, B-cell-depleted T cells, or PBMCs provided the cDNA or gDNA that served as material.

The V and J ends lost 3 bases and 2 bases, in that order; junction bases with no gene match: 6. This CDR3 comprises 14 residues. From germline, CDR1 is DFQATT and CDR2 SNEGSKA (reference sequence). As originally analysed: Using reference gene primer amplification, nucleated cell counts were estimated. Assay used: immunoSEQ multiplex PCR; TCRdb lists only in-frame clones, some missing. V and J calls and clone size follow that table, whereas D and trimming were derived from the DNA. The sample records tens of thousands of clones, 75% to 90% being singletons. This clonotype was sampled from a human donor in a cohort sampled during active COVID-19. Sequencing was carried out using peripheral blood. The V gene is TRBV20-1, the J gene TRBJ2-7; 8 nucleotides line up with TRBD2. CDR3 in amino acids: CSASIRGGTYEQYF. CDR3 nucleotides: TGCAGTGCTAGTATCCGGGGGGGAACCTACGAGCAGTACTTC.